The T cell receptor beta chain described here comes from a study of PD-1 blockade in classical Hodgkin lymphoma (dated by TCRdb to 2019 to 2021). Background on the whole study: Nivolumab dosing was 3 mg/kg intravenously every 2 weeks, continuing until either disease progression or unacceptable toxicity. The study used CyTOF and TCR beta sequencing to define a peripheral blood immune signature of response to PD-1 blockade in classical Hodgkin lymphoma. Overall study outcomes, separate from this receptor: Baseline TCR diversity was reported as lower in newly diagnosed patients than in healthy donors, and lower still in relapsed/refractory patients. Lower diversity was observed in patients in whom nivolumab was started less than 1 year after ASCT, and these patients were excluded from later analyses so that confounding by immune reconstitution would be avoided. CD4+ but not CD8+ TCR diversity rose significantly by C4D1 (p=0.0027 vs p=0.16), most apparent in complete responders (p=0.02). Baseline diversity similar to that of newly diagnosed patients was observed in trial patients achieving complete response, whereas significantly lower diversity was observed in partial responders and progressors. The study was restricted to a single clinical trial cohort, and the causes of repertoire differences, possibly disease activity or prior therapy, were left undefined.

Genomic DNA was isolated using the Qiagen DNeasy kit from unsorted PBMCs as well as from negatively selected CD4+ and CD8+ fractions. Using primers that anneal to V and J segments, immunoSEQ multiplex PCR amplified the TCR beta CDR3 regions. A synthetic immune receptor repertoire was used to minimize amplification bias, and remaining bias was computationally removed after sequencing. In the paper's pipeline: Custom Python scripts were used to quantify repertoire diversity as the Shannon entropy index. The unsorted, CD4+ and CD8+ repertoires were each analyzed separately, with the exception of combined analyses, where CD4+ and CD8+ sequences were merged in silico. A clone was considered expanded if an increase in frequency of at least 2-fold after treatment relative to C1D1 was found, and a pseudocount of 0.5 was applied to clones undetected at baseline. Singleton clones were defined as clones with 0 or 1 copy at C1D1, and non-singleton clones were defined as clones with 2 or more copies. By matching protein sequences in sorted samples from the same patient, clones expanded in unsorted samples were annotated as CD4+, CD8+ or unknown. Diversity changes from C1D1 to C4D1 were tested in paired samples using Wilcoxon tests. Here the immuneACCESS table is served through TCRdb, limited to in-frame sequences with V and J called. Missing clones are a known gap in these copies; in checked studies unresolved V genes cover under half, and the rest lacks a known reason. That table is the source of V, J and clone size, and D and trimming were worked out from the DNA. The sample table holds tens of thousands of clones, of which more than 85% were seen once. The top ten clonotypes cover 8% of the sample.

Taken with the paper, the label for time point translates to: cycle 1 day 1 (C1D1), immediately before nivolumab initiation. Every trial patient had relapsed after autologous stem cell transplantation, and cohorts A, B and C differed in prior brentuximab vedotin exposure. The trial cohort comprised some 60 patients with relapsed/refractory classical Hodgkin lymphoma whose best overall responses were complete response, partial response or progressive disease. Single-agent nivolumab was administered to trial patients in the multi-cohort phase II CheckMate 205 trial. Best overall response was determined by an independent review committee according to the 2007 International Working Group response criteria. Trial PBMCs were obtained immediately prior to nivolumab initiation (C1D1) and on therapy at cycle 2 day 1 and cycle 4 day 1. Peripheral blood was collected in 8 mL Vacutainer Cell Preparation Tubes, from which PBMCs were isolated by centrifugation and then cryopreserved.

The CDR3 goes from the cysteine to the phenylalanine over 14 residues. The entry retains the CDR3 DNA only, 42 bases that are in frame from base 1. Based on the germline V gene, the CDR1 and CDR2 sequences are SGHDT and YYEEEE. V and J lose 4 bases and 1 base, and a span of 11 bases separates them. On this clone: What this receptor recognizes is not known. No much larger clonotype is one base removed from it; base qualities were not supplied.

The specimen was peripheral blood mononuclear cells (PBMCs), collected at baseline. The receptor's source is a human donor with classical Hodgkin lymphoma. The rearrangement combines TRBV5-6 with TRBJ2-5, with no confidently assigned D gene. The encoded CDR3 is CASSRGRLQETQYF. The DNA sequence follows: TGTGCCAGCAGCCGCGGACGCCTCCAAGAGACCCAGTACTTC.